This TCR beta chain was recovered during a study of regulatory T cells in long-lasting Graves disease. This clonotype came up many times. The time point was: persistent/refractory GD, antithyroid drugs over 5 years with positive TRAb. Isolated PBMC RNA provided the starting material for the TCR library. Germline lookup yields CDR1 SNHLY and CDR2 FYNNEI. This CDR3 is 14 amino acids long. Trimming removed 6 bases from V and 0 bases from J; junction bases left unmatched: 5. Relying on iRepertoire HTBI primers and Arm-PCR of CDR3 regions, the team built TCR beta libraries. TCRdb passed the multiplex PCR reads through MiXCR, listing each CDR3 protein once. This sample has roughly 470,000 distinct CDR3 sequences, with more than 20% found just once.

The material was peripheral blood mononuclear cells (PBMCs), obtained when the disease was refractory, from a patient treated with antithyroid drugs. The genes are TRBV2 and TRBJ2-7; 7 bases are a match to TRBD1. The origin of this receptor is a female donor with Graves disease. The CDR3 DNA reads as TGTGCCAGCAGCCCGGACAGGAGCTCCTACGAGCAGTACTTC. It is translated as CASSPDRSSYEQYF.